This T cell receptor (beta chain) was documented in a study of T cell repertoires in cytomegalovirus infection. In the study overall: Peptides in the study included HLA-C-restricted and HLA-B-restricted CMV epitopes. It can be stated that public TCR beta signatures indicated CMV infection as well as a matching HLA type.

Each CDR3 protein is one row after TCRdb ran MiXCR on the reads. In the table there are more than 35,000 distinct CDR3 sequences, around half of which are singletons. Comments on this clonotype: Its antigen is unidentified.

This TCR derives from a human donor in good health (CMV status not recorded). Some clones in this sample may be carry-over from other donors' samples. The sequenced sample was CD8+ T cells from cultured PBMCs, obtained from culture after CMV antigen stimulation.

Written as DNA, the CDR3 is TGTGCCAGCAGCCACTTAGCGGGAGGTCAGCAGGGGAAAGATACGCAGTATTTT. Protein: CASSHLAGGQQGKDTQYF. V is TRBV3-1 and J is TRBJ2-3; the match to TRBD2 covers 10 bases. Germline values: CDR1 LGHDT, CDR2 YNNKEL (reference sequence). The CDR3 is 18 amino acids. The trim removed 3 bases at V and 5 bases at J, leaving 14 bases unmatched.